This TCR beta chain was identified during a study of cytotoxic CD8 clonotypes in ibrutinib-treated CLL. A word on this clone: Antigen specificity is unknown.

Data came from immunoSEQ multiplex PCR; TCRdb stores just in-frame clones and leaves some out. In the table there are fewer than 100,000 clones, 70% to 80% of which are singletons. Overall study results and limits: Progressing and sustained-remission patients had different sampling times. With treatment, public clonotypes, which were uncommon, either contracted or remained stable.

This TCR derives from a human donor with chronic lymphocytic leukemia. The starting material was PBMCs, obtained after 12 months of ibrutinib treatment.

The CDR3 bases are TGTGCCAGCACCCGACAAGGGTACACAGATACGCAGTATTTT. It is translated as CASTRQGYTDTQYF. The V call is TRBV7-2, the J call TRBJ2-3; D is unclear. There are 14 residues in the CDR3. The germline V gene has CDR1 SGHTA and CDR2 FQGNSA. The V end was cut by 7 bases, the J end by 2 bases, with 13 bases between.